These 18 T cell receptor beta chains were sequenced from one sample in a study of radiotherapy plus CTLA-4 blockade in lung cancer. Method: immunoSEQ multiplex PCR; TCRdb's copy keeps in-frame clones and lacks some. The sample consists of over 50,000 clones, under 80% of them appearing once. Sample: peripheral blood, taken from a patient treated with radiotherapy plus ipilimumab. These receptors all stem from a human donor with non-small cell lung cancer who had a complete response to radiotherapy plus ipilimumab.

The chain employs TRBV5-1 and TRBJ1-4, with D possibly TRBD1 on 5 matching bases. The CDR3 extends over 15 amino acids. Trimming cost V 0 bases and J 8 bases, with 14 bases left between them. Germline V gene sequence: CDR1 SGHRS, CDR2 YFSETQ. The CDR3 DNA is TGCGCCAGCAGCTTGGCACAGGACAAAAGAGAAAAACTGTTTTTT. Its protein product is CASSLAQDKREKLFF.

The chain combines TRBV7-2 with TRBJ2-5; tentative D call: TRBD2 (7 bases). Between the trimmed V and J ends, which lost 7 bases and 5 bases, there was a span of 20 bases. Germline CDR1 reads SGHTA; CDR2 reads FQGNSA. This CDR3 spans 15 amino acids. The CDR3 nucleotides are TGTGCCAGCACCCTTAGGGGGGGGCCAGGGGAGACCCAGTACTTC. Its translation is CASTLRGGPGETQYF.

This clone was recorded once. The chain combines TRBV18 with TRBJ1-6; the match to TRBD1 covers 7 bases. The CDR3 sequence is 16 residues long. Germline assignment: CDR1 KGHSH and CDR2 LQKENI. V shed 0 bases and J 6 bases; nucleotides not matched to a gene: 5. The CDR3 region is CASSPPGQAFNSPLHF. The CDR3 region has the DNA TGTGCCAGCTCACCACCAGGACAGGCCTTTAATTCACCCCTCCACTTT.

V usage is TRBV6-5 and J usage is TRBJ1-2; 8 bases line up with TRBD1. Germline V CDR1 and CDR2: MNHEY, SVGAGI. With V trimmed by 6 bases and J by 7 bases, 7 bases remained unmatched. The CDR3 spans 13 residues. In nucleotides, the CDR3 is TGTGCCAGCAGCCAGGGGGCTAGTAGTGGCTACACCTTC. It yields the protein CASSQGASSGYTF.

The rearrangement links TRBV30 to TRBJ2-3; 14 nucleotides line up with TRBD2. Losses at the gene ends were 4 bases for V and 5 bases for J; bases not matched to a gene: 5. The germline gives CDR1 GTSNPN, CDR2 SVGIG (reference sequence). This CDR3 is built from 15 residues. CDR3 nucleotide sequence: TGTGCCTGGACCCTAGGACTAGCGGGGGGAGATACGCAGTATTTT. Translating gives CAWTLGLAGGDTQYF.

V and J are TRBV6-6 and TRBJ1-3; weak D call: TRBD1 (6 bases). The CDR3 is made up of 15 amino acids. The V end was cut by 7 bases, the J end by 0 bases, with 13 bases between. Germline V gene lookup returns CDR1 MNHNY and CDR2 SVGAGI (reference sequence). Written as DNA, the CDR3 is TGTGCCAGCACTCCACAGGGTCTCTCTGGAAACACCATATATTTT. This encodes CASTPQGLSGNTIYF.

The chain carries TRBV9 and TRBJ2-1; TRBD2 might be the D (7 bases). CDR1 SGDLS and CDR2 YYNGEE come from the germline V gene. The CDR3 covers 14 residues. The V and J ends lost 3 bases and 9 bases respectively, with 16 bases between them. CDR3 region: CASSGGGGGTEQFF. The CDR3 region has the DNA TGTGCCAGCAGCGGGGGAGGGGGGGGAACTGAGCAGTTCTTC.

This clone was found a few times. This sequence joins TRBV19 and TRBJ1-1; D possibly corresponds to TRBD1 (5 bases). The CDR3 runs to 13 residues. The V and J ends lost 5 bases and 3 bases respectively, with 10 bases between them. Per the germline V gene, CDR1 is LNHDA and CDR2 is SQIVND (reference sequence). The CDR3 region is CASSWGTYTEAFF. In nucleotides, the CDR3 is TGTGCCAGTAGTTGGGGCACCTACACTGAAGCTTTCTTT.

This CDR3 is CASSDYNYEQYV. The CDR3 DNA is TGTGCCAGCAGTGATTACAACTACGAGCAGTACGTC. J is TRBJ2-7 and V is TRBV6-1; D is unresolved. Trimming cost V 3 bases and J 3 bases, with 6 bases left between them. Germline CDR1 is MNHNS and CDR2 is SASEGT. This CDR3 comprises 12 residues.

The rearrangement joins TRBV19 to TRBJ1-1; 7 positions match TRBD1. The V gene's germline CDR1 is LNHDA and CDR2 SQIVND (reference sequence). The junction had 8 bases not matched to a gene; V was cut back by 1 base and J by 6 bases. The CDR3 is made up of 15 amino acids. The CDR3 loop is CASSIGERRGPEAFF. Written as DNA, the CDR3 is TGTGCCAGTAGTATAGGAGAGCGGAGGGGGCCTGAAGCTTTCTTT.

V usage is TRBV27 and J usage is TRBJ2-7; 11 bases agree with TRBD1. The CDR3 has 14 residues. CDR1 is MNHEY, CDR2 SMNVEV, per germline (reference sequence). After removal of 5 bases from V and 3 bases from J, the junction contained 3 bases not matched to a gene. The CDR3 loop reads CASSMGQGVYEQYF. For the CDR3, the DNA is TGTGCCAGCAGTATGGGACAGGGGGTCTACGAGCAGTACTTC.

This sequence joins TRBV27 and TRBJ1-2; the match to TRBD1 covers 8 bases. Trimming cost V 8 bases and J 5 bases; bases outside gene matches: 7. The CDR3 is 13 amino acids. Per germline, CDR1 MNHEY and CDR2 SMNVEV (reference sequence). DNA of the CDR3: TGTGCCAGCCACCCCCAGGGGGCGTATGGCTACACCTTC. Translating it yields CASHPQGAYGYTF.

This chain links TRBV9 with TRBJ1-2; D may be TRBD1 (5 bases). This CDR3 has 14 residues. V was cut by 0 bases and J by 4 bases, with 10 bases left in between. In germline, CDR1 is SGDLS, CDR2 YYNGEE. The CDR3 reads CASSVDLQGYGYTF. The CDR3 DNA is TGTGCCAGCAGCGTAGATTTGCAGGGCTATGGCTACACCTTC.

The chain combines TRBV9 with TRBJ2-1; tentatively, D is TRBD1 (6 bases). The CDR3 is made up of 14 amino acids. V lost 0 bases and J lost 5, with 9 bases in between. Germline CDR1 SGDLS, CDR2 YYNGEE. The CDR3 loop reads CASSVAPGDNEQFF. The DNA for the CDR3 is TGTGCCAGCAGCGTAGCTCCAGGGGACAATGAGCAGTTCTTC. Looking up the rest from reference TRBV9 and TRBJ2-1 gives the full variable domain: DSGVTQTPKHLITATGQRVTLRCSPRSGDLSVYWYQQSLDQGLQFLIQYYNGEERAKGNILERFSAQQFPDLHSELNLSSLELGDSALYFCASSVAPGDNEQFFGPGTRLTVL.

In this sample, this clone turned up a few times. The chain is built from TRBV5-4 and TRBJ1-2; D gene uncertain. Germline V gene lookup returns CDR1 SGHNT and CDR2 YYREEE (reference sequence). The CDR3 is 13 residues long. Between the trimmed V and J ends, which lost 3 bases and 4 bases, there was a span of 10 bases. Written as DNA, the CDR3 is TGTGCCAGCAGCTCAATGACATTCTATGGCTACACCTTC. This encodes CASSSMTFYGYTF.

The chain links TRBV4-1 to TRBJ2-1, with TRBD1 as a possible D gene (6 bases). Germline loops: CDR1 MGHRA, CDR2 YSYEKL. This CDR3 has 17 residues. V lost 3 bases to trimming and J lost 4 bases, with 19 bases between them. CDR3 residues: CASSHPALGQRYNEQFF. CDR3 sequence (DNA): TGCGCCAGCAGCCACCCGGCCTTAGGACAGAGGTACAATGAGCAGTTCTTC.

The sample holds a few counts of this clone. V is TRBV7-9 and J is TRBJ1-1; no clear D gene. CDR3 length: 13 amino acids. Germline V gene sequence: CDR1 SEHNR, CDR2 FQNEAQ (reference sequence). Trimming pared 3 bases from V and 1 base from J, leaving 6 bases between. In DNA, the CDR3 is TGTGCCAGCAGCTTCTCGAGGAACACTGAAGCTTTCTTT. Translation gives CASSFSRNTEAFF.

This clone has just a few counts. The rearrangement joins TRBV9 to TRBJ1-2; maybe TRBD1 (6 bases). Trimming stripped 2 bases from V and 6 bases from J, with 11 bases between. The CDR3 length is 13 residues. The germline gives CDR1 SGDLS, CDR2 YYNGEE. The CDR3 sequence is CASSVGGAHGYTF. The CDR3 nucleotides are TGTGCCAGCAGCGTGGGGGGGGCACATGGCTACACCTTC.